This T cell receptor (beta chain) was recovered during a study of blood T cell repertoires in COVID-19. Study summary: T cells, B-cell-depleted T cells, or PBMCs supplied cDNA or gDNA.

Trimming took 4 bases from V and 2 from J; bases not matched to a gene: 3. Per the germline V gene, CDR1 is SNHLY and CDR2 is FYNNEI. This CDR3 has 14 amino acids. How the authors handled the data: For nucleated cells, counts were estimated from reference gene primer amplification. Data came from immunoSEQ multiplex PCR; TCRdb stores just in-frame clones and leaves some out. V and J calls and clone size are as listed in that table; D and trimming were resolved from the DNA. The sample records under 150,000 clones, about 90% being singletons. V gene TRBV2 combines with J gene TRBJ2-7; TRBD1 aligns across 9 bases. The sequence was obtained from a human donor in a cohort sampled during active COVID-19. The sequencing input was peripheral blood. The CDR3 reads CASSARTGAYEQYF. The CDR3, as DNA: TGTGCCAGCAGTGCCCGGACAGGGGCCTACGAGCAGTACTTC.